The source of this TCR beta chain is a study of CD8 T cells in ankylosing spondylitis. General study findings and limits: The disease-linked clones had a CD8+ phenotype and low blood frequencies. Blood from ankylosing spondylitis patients appeared to carry a characteristic roughly eight-variant TCR beta motif.

This clonotype has ten or more counts. What it binds is unknown. The ends lost 4 bases at V and 0 bases at J; junction bases unmatched: 8. Germline V gene sequence: CDR1 MDHEN, CDR2 SYDVKM. CDR3 length equals 16 residues. TCRdb analysed the 5' RACE reads with MiXCR anew, one entry per CDR3 protein. The repertoire holds fewer than 550,000 distinct CDR3 sequences, with less than 6% as singletons. Sequenced material: blood, either unsorted or a sorted T cell fraction (not recorded which). The source of this sequence is a male donor with ankylosing spondylitis. V gene TRBV28 combines with J gene TRBJ2-7; 8 bases are shared with TRBD1. The CDR3 DNA sequence: TGTGCCAGCAGTTCGACAGGGGAGAGAGCCTCCTACGAGCAGTACTTC. It yields the protein CASSSTGERASYEQYF. Supplemented by reference TRBV28 and TRBJ2-7, the full variable domain reads DVKVTQSSRYLVKRTGEKVFLECVQDMDHENMFWYRQDPGLGLRLIYFSYDVKMKEKGDIPEGYSVSREKKERFSLILESASTNQTSMYLCASSSTGERASYEQYFGPGTRLTVT.